The present T cell receptor (beta chain) was sequenced within a study of STAT5B mutations in CD4+ large granular lymphocyte leukemia. Study-level findings and limits: Patient CD4-sorted repertoires stayed more clonal than healthy ones after leukemic-clone removal. No patients shared main leukemic clonotypes, though approximately 26% appeared at low frequency elsewhere.

Losses at the gene ends were 4 bases for V and 5 bases for J; bases not matched to a gene: 5. The CDR3 contains 15 residues. Germline lookup yields CDR1 LGHNA and CDR2 YSLEER. Worth noting for this clone: Antigen specificity is unknown.

Assay: immunoSEQ multiplex PCR; the TCRdb copy retains only in-frame clones and omits some. The sample lists about 21,000 clones, approximately 70% occurring once. The sample was CD4+ T cells from blood buffy coats. This clonotype originated in a human donor in good health. The chain has TRBV4-3 and TRBJ2-3; 11 bases align to TRBD1. CDR3 loop: CASSPGQGARDTQYF. CDR3 in DNA: TGCGCCAGCAGCCCCGGACAGGGGGCAAGAGATACGCAGTATTTT.